The clone carrying this T cell receptor beta chain was counted between two and nine times. Its antigen is not identified. The record originates from a study of early T cells in non-severe SARS-CoV-2 infection. On the study more broadly: Unsorted whole-blood RNA was sequenced in bulk, leaving chains unpaired.

Study outcomes and limitations: VDJdb matching favored anti-spike CD8 responses, missing private and CD4 specificities.

CDR1 and CDR2 (germline): ENHRY, SYGVKD. V was clipped by 5 bases and J by 5 bases; unmatched bases: 15. The CDR3 is 16 residues long. Unique molecular identifiers tagged individual cDNA molecules. TCRdb re-analysed the 5' RACE reads in MiXCR, keeping a single row per CDR3 protein. The sample yields 80,000 to 95,000 distinct CDR3 sequences, around 17% seen once. Sequenced material: whole blood, taken at baseline. The source of this sequence is an adult who was a healthcare worker with PCR-confirmed SARS-CoV-2 infection or an uninfected control (not recorded which). V is TRBV10-3 and J is TRBJ2-7; TRBD1 aligns across 7 bases. CDR3 coding DNA: TGTGCCATCAGTTACCCCCAAGACAGGGTAAGCAACGAGCAGTACTTC. As protein: CAISYPQDRVSNEQYF.